This T cell receptor (beta chain) was recorded in a study of T cells expressing NK-cell markers. Study-wide findings and caveats: The dominant NKG2C+ clonotypes represented roughly 1.0-7.5% of CD8+ T cells in more than five donors. The CD3+CD56-NKG2C+ fraction of several donors was likewise dominated by these clonotypes.

As regards this clonotype: The antigen is unknown.

From the 5' RACE reads, TCRdb lists one entry per CDR3 protein and no DNA. The data include some 440,000 distinct CDR3 sequences; the top ten clones carry under 1.5%. Per the germline V gene, CDR1 is KGHDR and CDR2 is SFDVKD. The CDR3 is 14 amino acids. Sequenced material: blood T cells: a sorted CD56 or NKG2C T cell subset, CD4+ or CD8+ T cells, or bulk PBMC T cells (not recorded which). The clonotype was recovered from a woman aged 45-65 years in good health. The chain uses TRBV24-1 and TRBJ2-1; TCRdb picks TRBD1, but there is no DNA to check that call. This CDR3 reads CATSDPGQYNEQFF.